These 2 T cell receptor beta chains originate from one sample sequenced in a study of response to subunit inactivated influenza vaccine. TCRdb independently ran MiXCR on the RT-PCR reads; one entry per CDR3 protein. The sample has 150,000 to 200,000 distinct CDR3 sequences; approximately 9.2% are singletons. The sequencing here drew on non-naive T cells sorted from PBMCs, taken on the day of vaccination. Every receptor here comes from a man aged 50 to 59 who received an inactivated influenza vaccine.

This clonotype came up a few times. V is TRBV10-3 and J is TRBJ1-5, with a tentative D call TRBD1 (5 bases). The CDR3 totals 15 residues. Trimming stripped 3 bases from V and 3 bases from J, with 12 bases between. Germline loops: CDR1 ENHRY, CDR2 SYGVKD. For the CDR3, the DNA is TGTGCCATCAGTGATGGTGGGGGGGACAATCAGCCCCAGCATTTT. It translates to CAISDGGGDNQPQHF.

There are many counts of this clonotype. This rearrangement joins TRBV29-1 to TRBJ2-3; D call uncertain. The CDR3 has 12 amino acids. Germline CDR1 is SQVTM and CDR2 is ANQGSEA. The V gene lost 3 bases and the J gene lost 2 bases, with 6 bases spanning the gap. The chain's CDR3 is CSVDPSTDTQYF. CDR3 sequence (DNA): TGCAGCGTTGACCCCTCCACAGATACGCAGTATTTT.